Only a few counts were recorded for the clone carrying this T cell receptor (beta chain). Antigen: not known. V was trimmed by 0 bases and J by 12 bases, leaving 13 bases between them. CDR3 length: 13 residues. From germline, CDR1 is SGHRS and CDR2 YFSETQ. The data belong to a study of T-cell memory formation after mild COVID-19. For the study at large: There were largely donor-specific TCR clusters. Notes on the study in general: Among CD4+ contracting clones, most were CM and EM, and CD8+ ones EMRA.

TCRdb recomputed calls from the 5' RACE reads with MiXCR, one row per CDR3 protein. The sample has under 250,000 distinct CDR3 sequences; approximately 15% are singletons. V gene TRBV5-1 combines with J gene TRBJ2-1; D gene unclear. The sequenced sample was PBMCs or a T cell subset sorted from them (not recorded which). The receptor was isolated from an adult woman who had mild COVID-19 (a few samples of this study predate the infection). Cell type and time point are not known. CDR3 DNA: TGCGCCAGCAGCTTGGAGGGATCATTGGGGCAGTTCTTC. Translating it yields CASSLEGSLGQFF. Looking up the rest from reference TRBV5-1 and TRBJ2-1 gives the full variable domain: KAGVTQTPRYLIKTRGQQVTLSCSPISGHRSVSWYQQTPGQGLQFLFEYFSETQRNKGNFPGRFSGRQFSNSRSEMNVSTLELGDSALYLCASSLEGSLGQFFGPGTRLTVL.